These T cell receptor beta chains were read from a single sample in a study of blood T cell repertoires in COVID-19. Libraries were prepared by immunoSEQ multiplex PCR; TCRdb keeps only in-frame clonotypes and omits some of them. Counted here are 200,000 to 300,000 clones, less than 90% occurring once; the ten biggest clones make up about 2%. Sequencing was performed on peripheral blood. The receptors here all came from a man in his thirties or forties with active or convalescent COVID-19. CDR3s leave out the opening cysteine and the closing phenylalanine or tryptophan. D genes are given only for firm matches.

CDR3 protein	D gene	J gene	V gene
ASSQGGHEQY	-	TRBJ2-7	TRBV3-1/TRBV3-2
AWTTGYGLNEKLF	-	TRBJ1-4	TRBV30
ATSSSIIPGVEETQY	-	TRBJ2-5	TRBV15
ASKVGSLNTEAF	-	TRBJ1-1	TRBV2
ASSDPQRQGSGEKLF	-	TRBJ1-4	TRBV25-1
ASRPTGSYEQY	-	TRBJ2-7	TRBV27
ATGSGGFYEQY	TRBD2	TRBJ2-7	TRBV19
ATSEGGGNEKLF	-	TRBJ1-4	TRBV24-1
ASSVAYYRGSYNEQF	-	TRBJ2-1	TRBV9
ASSPGQRAYEQY	-	TRBJ2-7	TRBV9
ASSSGGARDTQY	TRBD2	TRBJ2-3	TRBV7-3
ASSQPNPLRGGASREQF	-	TRBJ2-1	TRBV4-1
ASSLGQKNGELF	-	TRBJ2-2	TRBV11-3
ASSTGQGVHNEQF	TRBD1	TRBJ2-1	TRBV7-9
ATSRDPEWALNTEAF	-	TRBJ1-1	TRBV15
ASSPKMTGGVYEQY	TRBD1	TRBJ2-7	TRBV18
ASSLGLAGGSTDTQY	TRBD2	TRBJ2-3	TRBV6-6
ASSPRDRGLDEQY	TRBD1	TRBJ2-7	TRBV3-1/TRBV3-2
ASSVEKVHSSYNEQF	-	TRBJ2-1	TRBV9
ASSYSGTSGTYEQY	TRBD2	TRBJ2-7	TRBV6-9
ASSTDRQGSLETQY	TRBD1	TRBJ2-5	TRBV19
ASSYSSDPVQPQH	-	TRBJ1-5	TRBV6-5
ASSLAGTGDMAQH	TRBD1	TRBJ1-5	TRBV7-9
ASRGLINTGELF	TRBD2	TRBJ2-2	TRBV7-2
ASQAIGSNQPQH	-	TRBJ1-5	TRBV19
ASRASGGDYNEQF	TRBD2	TRBJ2-1	TRBV6-5
ASSSYGVGNPKQY	-	TRBJ2-3	TRBV5-4
ATAVEADQETQY	-	TRBJ2-5	TRBV25-1
ASSQVLRQGDTGELF	TRBD1	TRBJ2-2	TRBV4-3
ASSQDPSFPAINEQF	-	TRBJ2-1	TRBV4-3
ASSQATGGSSYEQY	TRBD1	TRBJ2-7	TRBV14
ASSQGDRGNTEAF	TRBD1	TRBJ1-1	TRBV4-1
ASSPLDEKLF	-	TRBJ1-4	TRBV6-6
ASSEALGPGRVHYNEQF	TRBD2	TRBJ2-1	TRBV2
ASSVAAGRGYT	-	TRBJ1-2	TRBV9
ASSQEGQPQH	-	TRBJ1-5	TRBV14
ASSRGLAASTDTQY	TRBD2	TRBJ2-3	TRBV5-1
AITRGGRGTEAF	-	TRBJ1-1	TRBV10-3
ASILEGAGANVLT	-	TRBJ2-6	TRBV2
ASSYSGQTDTEAF	TRBD1	TRBJ1-1	TRBV6-5
ASSPGFWDTEAF	-	TRBJ1-1	TRBV2
ASSLVTGEEGYT	TRBD1	TRBJ1-2	TRBV28
ASSAGRRNSPLH	-	TRBJ1-6	TRBV5-6
ASSKDSLETEAF	-	TRBJ1-1	TRBV7-8
ASATGINYGYT	-	TRBJ1-2	TRBV6-5
ASSRGVTNEKLF	-	TRBJ1-4	TRBV5-1
ASSVNRGETQY	-	TRBJ2-5	TRBV6-4
ASSLSMGALNGYT	-	TRBJ1-2	TRBV27
ASSRVGRANGYT	-	TRBJ1-2	TRBV7-2
ASSPYSGGSPEQF	TRBD2	TRBJ2-1	TRBV3-1/TRBV3-2
ASSLTTGGTEAF	TRBD1	TRBJ1-1	TRBV9